Below, 29 T cell receptor beta chains from the same sample are listed, as sequenced in a study of Graves' ophthalmopathy and Graves' hyperthyroidism. The authors amplified TCR beta CDR3 regions from RNA transcripts. RT-PCR was first run with HTBI primers, then multiplex PCR in a second round. One entry per CDR3 protein, called by TCRdb with MiXCR from the multiplex PCR reads. The top ten hold around 10% of the sample, which has over a million distinct CDR3 sequences, about 36% seen once. Sequencing was done on a sample of peripheral blood or thyroid tissue (not recorded which). The receptor source for this set is an adult man with Graves' hyperthyroidism.

The chain is built from TRBV7-2 and TRBJ2-7; a possible D gene is TRBD1 (5 bases). This CDR3 region has 15 residues. The germline gives CDR1 SGHTA, CDR2 FQGNSA. Trimming shortened V by 1 base and J by 4 bases, and 14 bases separated the two germline ends. The CDR3 sequence: CASSLDSGQGYEQYF. CDR3 sequence (DNA): TGTGCCAGCAGCTTAGACTCCGGGCAGGGTTACGAGCAGTACTTC.

Many counts were recorded for this clonotype. The chain links TRBV10-3 to TRBJ2-7, with D maybe TRBD2 (9 bases). Germline V CDR1 and CDR2: ENHRY, SYGVKD. The CDR3 sequence is 19 residues long. Trimming removed 2 bases at V and 6 bases at J, with 29 bases between. This CDR3 reads CAISEVWQGASSGIGEQYF. The CDR3, as DNA: TGTGCCATCAGTGAGGTTTGGCAGGGGGCTTCTAGCGGGATCGGCGAGCAGTACTTC.

This clonotype occurred many times. The gene calls are TRBV10-1 and TRBJ2-7; perhaps TRBD2 as D (6 bases). This CDR3 spans 13 amino acids. Trimming took off 3 bases at V and 6 bases at J, with 12 bases between the two ends. Germline lookup yields CDR1 WNHNN and CDR2 SYGVQD (reference sequence). The chain's CDR3 is CASSEGFGGEQYF. The CDR3 DNA sequence: TGCGCCAGCAGTGAAGGTTTCGGGGGCGAGCAGTACTTC.

On this clonotype itself: A much larger clone lies a single base off, so this may be a read error. The chain uses TRBV6-5 and TRBJ1-2; D call uncertain. The CDR3 sequence is 12 residues long. Germline CDR1 and CDR2: MNHEY and SVGAGI. The CDR3 loop is CASTPGRYDYTF. Written as DNA, the CDR3 is TGTGCCAGCACTCCAGGTCGCTATGACTACACCTTC.

This clonotype has a single count. One end of the junction fails to match germline, which may point to a read error. The V call is TRBV20-1, the J call TRBJ2-7, with D maybe TRBD2 (7 bases). Germline V gives CDR1 DFQATT, CDR2 SNEGSKA (reference sequence). The CDR3 is 13 amino acids. CDR3 coding DNA: TGCAGTGTTAGAGAGGGGGGGTCCTACGAGCAGTACTTC. It translates to CSVREGGSYEQYF.

The V and J genes are TRBV29-1 and TRBJ2-5; 9 nucleotides align to TRBD1. Germline values: CDR1 SQVTM, CDR2 ANQGSEA. V dropped 4 bases and J dropped 0; count of bases not matched to a gene: 6. This CDR3 contains 15 residues. In nucleotides, the CDR3 is TGCAGCGTTGTTGGGACAGGGATCAACCAAGAGACCCAGTACTTC. As protein: CSVVGTGINQETQYF.

The table lists this clonotype with a few counts. One junction end does not reproduce the germline sequence, and a read error may be involved. The CDR3 DNA follows: TGTGCCAGCAGCGCTTACCGGGACAGCCAAGGGACCCAGTACTTC. This sequence encodes CASSAYRDSQGTQYF. The chain is built from TRBV10-3 and TRBJ2-5; 7 bases are shared with TRBD1. This CDR3 is 15 amino acids long. CDR1 is ENHRY and CDR2 is SYGVKD in the germline V gene.

V is TRBV29-1 and J is TRBJ2-5; 13 bases are shared with TRBD2. This CDR3 contains 14 residues. Germline V gene data show CDR1 as SQVTM and CDR2 as ANQGSEA. DNA for the CDR3: TGCAGTGCGGAGGGGACTAGCGGGATGAGGACCCAGTACTTC. This encodes CSAEGTSGMRTQYF.

This clonotype was observed a few times. V usage is TRBV29-1 and J usage is TRBJ2-7; tentatively, D is TRBD1 (5 bases). V was pared by 3 bases and J by 4 bases, with 16 bases between. CDR1 and CDR2 from the germline V gene are SQVTM and ANQGSEA. This CDR3 region has 14 residues. Here the CDR3 DNA reads TGCAGCGTTGATTTTGCAGGGATGGGGTACGAGCAGTACTTC. This gives the protein CSVDFAGMGYEQYF.

The gene calls are TRBV4-3 and TRBJ2-5; D perhaps matches TRBD2 (6 bases). V was trimmed by 3 bases and J by 5 bases, leaving 22 bases between them. Germline CDR1 and CDR2: LGHNA and YSLEER. This CDR3 is built from 17 residues. Here the CDR3 reads CASSQSVGRGAWETQYF. In DNA, the CDR3 is TGCGCCAGCAGCCAGTCAGTAGGGCGGGGCGCCTGGGAGACCCAGTACTTC.

This chain joins TRBV20-1 and TRBJ1-6; TRBD1 matches at 7 bases. V gave up 5 bases and J gave up 7 bases; unmatched junction bases: 5. The CDR3 contains 13 residues. Germline CDR1 DFQATT, CDR2 SNEGSKA (reference sequence). The CDR3, as DNA: TGCAGTGCTTCCTGGGACAGCAATTCACCCCTCCACTTT. It is translated as CSASWDSNSPLHF.

This clonotype has ten or more counts. The chain has TRBV7-6 and TRBJ2-2, with a possible D match to TRBD2 (6 bases). The length of the CDR3 is 14 residues. The V end lost 1 base, the J end lost 6 bases, and 9 bases lay between the germline ends. Germline V gives CDR1 SGHVS, CDR2 FNYEAQ. CDR3 in DNA: TGTGCCAGCAGCTTAGTGCGGAGGGCCGGGGAGCTGTTTTTT. As protein: CASSLVRRAGELFF.

Concerning this clonotype: A clone one base away is much larger, so this may be a read error. V gene TRBV20-1 combines with J gene TRBJ2-5; no definite D call. Germline values: CDR1 DFQATT, CDR2 SNEGSKA (reference sequence). V shed 6 bases and J shed 2 bases, with 16 bases lying between them. This CDR3 region has 14 residues. The CDR3 DNA reads as TGCAGTGCCGCCCATCAGAGCAGGCAAGAGACCCAGTACTTC. It codes for CSAAHQSRQETQYF.

J is TRBJ1-2 and V is TRBV10-3; 8 nucleotides line up with TRBD1. CDR1 is ENHRY and CDR2 is SYGVKD in the germline V gene. The CDR3 extends over 14 amino acids. J lost 4 bases, V lost 5 bases, and 6 bases had no gene match. The CDR3 here is CAISTGQGVYGYTF. In DNA, the CDR3 is TGTGCCATCAGTACCGGACAGGGTGTCTATGGCTACACCTTC.

This clonotype was detected once. Being one base from a much bigger clone, this may be a read error. V and J are TRBV2 and TRBJ2-2; D is possibly TRBD2 (7 bases). The CDR3 covers 15 residues. Looked up from germline, CDR1 is SNHLY and CDR2 is FYNNEI. CDR3 sequence: CTSSFFGGPTGELFF. CDR3 nucleotide sequence: TGTACCAGCAGTTTCTTCGGGGGGCCCACCGGGGAGCTGTTTTTT.

This clonotype has at least ten counts. The rearrangement links TRBV5-1 to TRBJ1-2; D perhaps matches TRBD1 (6 bases). Germline values: CDR1 SGHRS, CDR2 YFSETQ. The V end lost 4 bases, the J end lost 0 bases, and 13 bases lay between the germline ends. There are 15 residues in the CDR3. The DNA of the CDR3 is TGCGCCAGCAGCCAGACAGGTTCAGCTAACTATGGCTACACCTTC. It encodes CASSQTGSANYGYTF.

CDR3 nucleotide sequence: TGTGCCAGCAGCTCCCTCCCACTAGCTGTAGCTTACAATGAGCAGTTCTTC. This translates into CASSSLPLAVAYNEQFF. The V and J genes are TRBV7-2 and TRBJ2-1, with a possible D match to TRBD2 (6 bases). The ends were cut back, 4 bases at V and 4 bases at J, with 20 bases in the middle. Germline CDR1 is SGHTA and CDR2 is FQGNSA. This CDR3 has 17 residues.

This clonotype was observed many times. The chain couples TRBV25-1 to TRBJ2-7; weak D call: TRBD2 (6 bases). CDR3 length equals 13 residues. Germline CDR1 is MGHDK and CDR2 is SYGVNS. Trimming removed 1 base at V and 6 bases at J, with 10 bases between. The CDR3 region is CASSESEGFEQYF. CDR3 DNA sequence: TGTGCCAGCAGTGAATCGGAGGGGTTCGAGCAGTACTTC.

As to this clonotype: A much larger clone lies one base from this, so it may be a read error. The J gene is TRBJ2-2, the V gene TRBV20-1; D is possibly TRBD1 (6 bases). Trimming shortened V by 7 bases and J by 3 bases, and 18 bases separated the two germline ends. The CDR3 has 15 residues. The germline V gene encodes CDR1 DFQATT and CDR2 SNEGSKA (reference sequence). CDR3 sequence reads: CSDGLHQGYTGELFF. In nucleotides, the CDR3 is TGCAGTGATGGCCTACACCAGGGGTACACCGGGGAGCTGTTTTTT.

The rearrangement joins TRBV7-9 to TRBJ2-5; D is unresolved. This CDR3 is 14 amino acids long. Between the trimmed V and J ends, which lost 6 bases and 2 bases, there was a span of 13 bases. Germline V gene lookup returns CDR1 SEHNR and CDR2 FQNEAQ (reference sequence). The CDR3 sequence is CASRSGNRQETQYF. CDR3 DNA sequence: TGTGCCAGCAGGTCTGGGAACAGACAAGAGACCCAGTACTTC.

The chain carries TRBV7-9 and TRBJ2-3; a weak D match, TRBD2 (7 bases). The germline gives CDR1 SEHNR, CDR2 FQNEAQ (reference sequence). The CDR3 is made up of 14 amino acids. V lost 3 bases and J lost 3, with 10 bases in between. The CDR3 sequence is CASSLGGPTDTQYF. The CDR3 nucleotides are TGTGCCAGCAGCTTGGGGGGGCCGACAGATACGCAGTATTTT. The variable domain in full, completed from reference TRBV7-9 and TRBJ2-3, reads DTGVSQNPRHKITKRGQNVTFRCDPISEHNRLYWYRQTLGQGPEFLTYFQNEAQLEKSRLLSDRFSAERPKGSFSTLEIQRTEQGDSAMYLCASSLGGPTDTQYFGPGTRLTVL.

V and J are TRBV15 and TRBJ2-7; 7 positions agree with TRBD1. Losses at the gene ends were 3 bases for V and 3 bases for J; bases not matched to a gene: 11. This CDR3 has 16 amino acids. CDR1 LNHNV and CDR2 YYDKDF come from the germline V gene (reference sequence). CDR3 in amino acids: CATSSQEGAGHYEQYF. The DNA for the CDR3 is TGTGCCACCAGCAGCCAAGAGGGGGCCGGACACTACGAGCAGTACTTC.

This clonotype was recorded a few times. The J gene is TRBJ2-7, the V gene TRBV20-1, with no clear D. Germline CDR1 is DFQATT and CDR2 is SNEGSKA (reference sequence). This CDR3 spans 12 amino acids. The V end lost 5 bases, the J end lost 4 bases, and 12 bases lay between the germline ends. The CDR3 spells CSAADGDYEQYF. The CDR3 coding sequence is TGCAGTGCTGCGGACGGAGATTACGAGCAGTACTTC.

V usage is TRBV7-8 and J usage is TRBJ2-7; TRBD2 agrees at 8 bases. The CDR3 extends over 12 amino acids. CDR1 SGHVS and CDR2 FQNEAQ come from the germline V gene. J was trimmed by 7 bases and V by 11 bases; bases with no gene match: 10. In DNA, the CDR3 is TGTGCCTGGAGTTCACAGCGGGAGGAGCAGTACTTC. Its translation: CAWSSQREEQYF.

This clonotype showed up many times. CDR3 sequence: CASSIVGWEYEQYF. The CDR3 DNA sequence: TGTGCCAGTAGTATCGTAGGGTGGGAGTACGAGCAGTACTTC. The V gene is TRBV19, the J gene TRBJ2-7; D might be TRBD2 (5 bases). From germline, CDR1 is LNHDA and CDR2 SQIVND (reference sequence). CDR3 length equals 14 residues. V was pared by 3 bases and J by 4 bases, with 13 bases between.

The chain uses TRBV20-1 and TRBJ1-1; weak D call: TRBD1 (5 bases). CDR1 is DFQATT and CDR2 is SNEGSKA in the germline V gene (reference sequence). V was shortened by 5 bases and J by 13 bases, with 26 bases between the two germline ends. The CDR3 length is 14 residues. In DNA form, the CDR3 reads TGCAGTGCTCCAAAGGGGACGTTAGCTAAGCATGGTTTCTTT. This gives the protein CSAPKGTLAKHGFF.

The chain employs TRBV29-1 and TRBJ1-1; D is unclear. The V end lost 6 bases, the J end lost 0 bases, and 11 bases lay between the germline ends. This CDR3 has 13 amino acids. Germline V gene sequence: CDR1 SQVTM, CDR2 ANQGSEA. The CDR3, as DNA: TGCAGCGTCGAGGCAGGCCTGAACACTGAAGCTTTCTTT. This gives the protein CSVEAGLNTEAFF.

This clonotype has at least ten counts. The rearrangement uses TRBV11-1 and TRBJ2-6; D uncertain. This CDR3 is built from 13 residues. Germline CDR1 SGHAT, CDR2 FQDESV (reference sequence). Trimming pared 10 bases from V and 2 bases from J, leaving 9 bases between. Here the CDR3 reads CATQVTGANVLTF. CDR3 coding DNA: TGTGCCACCCAGGTTACTGGGGCCAACGTCCTGACTTTC.

This clonotype was seen only a few times. This chain connects TRBV12-3 or TRBV12-4 to TRBJ2-7, with 7 positions matching TRBD1. Trimming took 4 bases from V and 0 from J; bases not matched to a gene: 3. There are 14 residues in the CDR3. Written as DNA, the CDR3 is TGTGCCAGCAGTTACAGGACAGGCTCCTACGAGCAGTACTTC. Translating it yields CASSYRTGSYEQYF.